The T cell receptor beta chain described here comes from a study of blood T cell repertoires in COVID-19. Background on the study: Some COVID-19 samples were acute and others convalescent; all came from the United States, Italy and Spain. Nucleic acid was either cDNA or gDNA, and it came from T cells, B-cell-depleted T cells, or PBMCs.

The germline V and J ends were trimmed by 0 bases and 10 bases, with 19 bases remaining between them. The CDR3 extends over 17 amino acids. Germline CDR1 is SGHDN and CDR2 is FVKESK. In the original processing: Estimation of nucleated cell counts relied on the amplification of reference gene primers. Sequencing used immunoSEQ multiplex PCR; TCRdb keeps in-frame clones, though not all of them. V and J calls and clone size are those listed in that table; D and trimming were worked out from the DNA. Of 150,000 to 200,000 clones listed, more than 70% are singletons. The sample was peripheral blood. The receptor's source is a man in his forties with active or convalescent COVID-19. This chain connects TRBV14 to TRBJ1-6, with D tentatively TRBD1 (5 bases). The CDR3: CASSQEWGSQVRSPLHF. For the CDR3, the DNA is TGTGCCAGCAGCCAAGAATGGGGCAGCCAGGTGCGGTCACCCCTCCACTTT.